This T cell receptor beta chain was captured in a study of molecular identifiers for immune sequencing clone quantification. The overall study: Replicate RNA came from approximately 20,000 or 100,000 naive CD8 cells and was split five ways, and four parts were sequenced. General study findings and limits: Clones carrying above 20 RNA copies accounted for over 99% of effector molecules, under 1% in naive cells.

MiXCR, applied by TCRdb to the PCR reads, yields one record per CDR3 protein. The table has approximately 680,000 distinct CDR3 sequences, about 25% seen once. For this clonotype: The target antigen is unknown. Possible read error: a much larger clone is one base away.

Germline CDR1 and CDR2: MNHEY and SVGEGT. The CDR3 extends over 16 amino acids. The sample comprised naive CD8+ T cells from blood, with Jurkat cell RNA spiked in. Subset in this sample: FACS-sorted CD8+CD4-CCR7+CD45RA+ naive T cells. The chain employs TRBV6-2 or TRBV6-3 and TRBJ1-5; unclear D gene. The TCR was taken from a human donor in good health. Some libraries in this study had Jurkat cell RNA spiked in. The CDR3 spells CAGSTTLEEGFGPQHF. Here the CDR3 DNA reads TGTGCCGGCAGTACCACTTTGGAGGAAGGCTTTGGGCCCCAGCATTTT.